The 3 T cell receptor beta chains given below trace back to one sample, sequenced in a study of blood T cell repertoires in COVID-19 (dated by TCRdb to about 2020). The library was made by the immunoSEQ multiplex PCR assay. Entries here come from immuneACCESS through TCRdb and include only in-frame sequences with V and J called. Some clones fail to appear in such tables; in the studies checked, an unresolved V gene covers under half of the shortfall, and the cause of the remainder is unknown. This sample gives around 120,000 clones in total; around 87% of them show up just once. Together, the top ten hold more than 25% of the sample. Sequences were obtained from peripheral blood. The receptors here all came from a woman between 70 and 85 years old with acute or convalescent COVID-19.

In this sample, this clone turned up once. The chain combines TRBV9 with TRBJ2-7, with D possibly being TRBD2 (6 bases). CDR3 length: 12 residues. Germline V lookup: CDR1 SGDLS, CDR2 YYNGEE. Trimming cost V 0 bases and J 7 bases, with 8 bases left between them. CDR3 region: CASSVVGGEQYF. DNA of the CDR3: TGTGCCAGCAGCGTAGTTGGGGGGGAGCAGTACTTC.

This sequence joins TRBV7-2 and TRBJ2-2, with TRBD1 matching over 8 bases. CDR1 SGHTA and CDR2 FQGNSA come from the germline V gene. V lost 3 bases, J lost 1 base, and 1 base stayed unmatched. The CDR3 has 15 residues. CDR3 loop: CASSFGTGNTGELFF. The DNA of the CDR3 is TGTGCCAGCAGCTTCGGGACAGGGAACACCGGGGAGCTGTTTTTT.

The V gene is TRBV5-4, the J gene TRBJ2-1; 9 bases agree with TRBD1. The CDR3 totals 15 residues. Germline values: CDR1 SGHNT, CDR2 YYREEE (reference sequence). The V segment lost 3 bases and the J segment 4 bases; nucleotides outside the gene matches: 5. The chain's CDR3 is CASSSGTGSYNEQFF. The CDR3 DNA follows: TGTGCCAGCAGCTCCGGGACAGGGAGTTACAATGAGCAGTTCTTC.